These T cell receptor beta chains were read from a single sample in a study of blood T cell repertoires in COVID-19. Here immunoSEQ multiplex PCR was the method, and the copy in TCRdb shows in-frame clones only, minus some. The profile shows fewer than 70,000 clones, about 88% of them singletons. The sample comprised peripheral blood. The source of these receptors is a man aged 45-65 years with active COVID-19. Each CDR3 is given with its conserved first and last residue. Each record gives: CDR3 protein, CDR3 DNA, V gene, D gene, J gene, clone size. The D gene is left open where the match is weak. Clone size is stated in some rows and not others, as once, few, many or a class when expanded.

CDR3aa: CASSPGTTETQYF
CDR3nt: TGTGCCAGCAGCCCCGGGACTACAGAGACCCAGTACTTC
v_gene: TRBV7-8
d_gene: TRBD2
j_gene: TRBJ2-5
abundance: NA

CDR3aa: CASSLTGTGSSYEQYF
CDR3nt: TGTGCCAGCAGCTTGACCGGGACAGGGAGCTCCTACGAGCAGTACTTC
v_gene: TRBV5-4
d_gene: TRBD1
j_gene: TRBJ2-7
abundance: NA

CDR3aa: CASDRFLAGGSTWETQYF
CDR3nt: TGTGCCAGCGATCGTTTCCTAGCGGGGGGGTCCACTTGGGAGACCCAGTACTTC
v_gene: TRBV7-2
d_gene: TRBD2
j_gene: TRBJ2-5
abundance: NA

CDR3aa: CASSRDSPTEAFF
CDR3nt: TGTGCCAGCAGCCGTGACAGCCCCACTGAAGCTTTCTTT
v_gene: TRBV14
d_gene: NA
j_gene: TRBJ1-1
abundance: NA

CDR3aa: CASSLLAGGLNGYTF
CDR3nt: TGTGCCAGCAGCCTTTTGGCAGGAGGATTAAATGGCTACACCTTC
v_gene: TRBV3-1/TRBV3-2
d_gene: NA
j_gene: TRBJ1-2
abundance: NA

CDR3aa: CAWSAGGLREKLFF
CDR3nt: TGTGCCTGGAGTGCAGGGGGCTTAAGGGAAAAACTGTTTTTT
v_gene: TRBV30
d_gene: TRBD1
j_gene: TRBJ1-4
abundance: NA

CDR3aa: CASSLDRSTYGYTF
CDR3nt: TGTGCCAGCAGCCTGGACAGGAGCACCTATGGCTACACCTTC
v_gene: TRBV16
d_gene: TRBD1
j_gene: TRBJ1-2
abundance: NA

CDR3aa: CASSLGPGGRYF
CDR3nt: TGTGCCAGCAGCTTAGGCCCAGGGGGTCGGTATTTT
v_gene: TRBV7-2
d_gene: TRBD1
j_gene: TRBJ2-3
abundance: NA

CDR3aa: CASSLDSYEQYF
CDR3nt: TGTGCCAGCAGCTTGGACAGCTACGAGCAGTACTTC
v_gene: TRBV11-2
d_gene: NA
j_gene: TRBJ2-7
abundance: NA

CDR3aa: CASGLPGFPETQYF
CDR3nt: TGTGCTAGTGGTTTGCCCGGGTTCCCAGAGACCCAGTACTTC
v_gene: TRBV12-5
d_gene: NA
j_gene: TRBJ2-5
abundance: NA

CDR3aa: CATSTGLDTEAFF
CDR3nt: TGTGCCACCAGTACAGGGCTGGACACTGAAGCTTTCTTT
v_gene: TRBV15
d_gene: NA
j_gene: TRBJ1-1
abundance: few

CDR3aa: CASAPFTRGSGNTIYF
CDR3nt: TGTGCCAGCGCCCCTTTCACCAGGGGCTCTGGAAACACCATATATTTT
v_gene: TRBV3-1/TRBV3-2
d_gene: NA
j_gene: TRBJ1-3
abundance: NA

CDR3aa: CASSRGSSSGGYEQYF
CDR3nt: TGTGCCAGCAGCCGAGGGAGCTCCTCGGGTGGCTACGAGCAGTACTTC
v_gene: TRBV5-4
d_gene: NA
j_gene: TRBJ2-7
abundance: NA

CDR3aa: CASSITRPREANVLTF
CDR3nt: TGTGCCAGCTCTATCACCAGGCCACGAGAGGCCAACGTCCTGACTTTC
v_gene: TRBV18
d_gene: NA
j_gene: TRBJ2-6
abundance: NA

CDR3aa: CAGGPQETQYF
CDR3nt: TGTGCCGGGGGACCTCAAGAGACCCAGTACTTC
v_gene: TRBV30
d_gene: NA
j_gene: TRBJ2-5
abundance: NA

CDR3aa: CASTLAGKSSGANVLTF
CDR3nt: TGTGCCAGCACCCTAGCGGGAAAGAGCTCTGGGGCCAACGTCCTGACTTTC
v_gene: TRBV3-1/TRBV3-2
d_gene: TRBD2
j_gene: TRBJ2-6
abundance: NA

CDR3aa: CASREGGNFYGYTF
CDR3nt: TGTGCCAGCCGAGAAGGGGGCAACTTCTATGGCTACACCTTC
v_gene: TRBV2
d_gene: TRBD1
j_gene: TRBJ1-2
abundance: NA

CDR3aa: CAWGPGGSGNTIYF
CDR3nt: TGTGCCTGGGGTCCAGGGGGCTCTGGAAACACCATATATTTT
v_gene: TRBV30
d_gene: TRBD1
j_gene: TRBJ1-3
abundance: NA

CDR3aa: CASSPREHSYNEQFF
CDR3nt: TGTGCCAGCAGCCCTCGGGAGCACTCCTACAATGAGCAGTTCTTC
v_gene: TRBV11-1
d_gene: NA
j_gene: TRBJ2-1
abundance: NA

CDR3aa: CASSLSVTDTQYF
CDR3nt: TGTGCCAGCAGCTTAAGCGTCACAGATACGCAGTATTTT
v_gene: TRBV7-2
d_gene: NA
j_gene: TRBJ2-3
abundance: NA

CDR3aa: CASSSNSGTDTQYF
CDR3nt: TGTGCCAGCAGCTCCAACAGCGGGACAGATACGCAGTATTTT
v_gene: TRBV7-3
d_gene: NA
j_gene: TRBJ2-3
abundance: NA

CDR3aa: CASSQEMGRGAFF
CDR3nt: TGTGCCAGCAGCCAAGAAATGGGTAGGGGGGCTTTCTTT
v_gene: TRBV14
d_gene: NA
j_gene: TRBJ1-1
abundance: NA

CDR3aa: CASSSKTGPNTEAFF
CDR3nt: TGTGCCAGCAGCTCCAAGACAGGACCGAACACTGAAGCTTTCTTT
v_gene: TRBV5-4
d_gene: NA
j_gene: TRBJ1-1
abundance: NA

CDR3aa: CASSLSPTGWVNQPQHF
CDR3nt: TGTGCCAGCAGTTTATCGCCTACAGGGTGGGTTAATCAGCCCCAGCATTTT
v_gene: TRBV27
d_gene: NA
j_gene: TRBJ1-5
abundance: NA

CDR3aa: CASSQDRSGIYGYTF
CDR3nt: TGCGCCAGCAGCCAAGATCGAAGCGGAATCTATGGCTACACCTTC
v_gene: TRBV4-1
d_gene: NA
j_gene: TRBJ1-2
abundance: NA